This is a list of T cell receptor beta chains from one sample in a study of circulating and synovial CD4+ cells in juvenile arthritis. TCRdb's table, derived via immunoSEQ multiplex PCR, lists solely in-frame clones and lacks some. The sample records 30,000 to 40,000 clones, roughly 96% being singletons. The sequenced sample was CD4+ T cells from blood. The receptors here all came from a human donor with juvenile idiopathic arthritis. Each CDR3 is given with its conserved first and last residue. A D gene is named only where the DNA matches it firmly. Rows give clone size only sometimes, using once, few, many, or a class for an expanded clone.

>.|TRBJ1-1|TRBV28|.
TGTGCCAGCAGTACCCTCGGGGTTTACACTGAAGCTTTCTTT
CASSTLGVYTEAFF
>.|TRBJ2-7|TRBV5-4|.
TGTGCCAGCAGCTCCAACCACCGCAGCTCCTACGAGCAGTACTTC
CASSSNHRSSYEQYF
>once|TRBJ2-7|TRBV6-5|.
TGTGCCAGCAGTTCCCCGGGAGAGCAGTACTTC
CASSSPGEQYF
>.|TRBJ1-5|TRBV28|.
TGTGCCAGCAGTGCGAACTACGGAAATCAGCCCCAGCATTTT
CASSANYGNQPQHF
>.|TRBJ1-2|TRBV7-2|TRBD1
TGTGCCAGCAGCTTAGTTTTACAGGGGGTGGGTAACTATGGCTACACCTTC
CASSLVLQGVGNYGYTF
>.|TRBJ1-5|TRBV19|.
TGTGCCAGTAGTATCGCGGCAGGGCTGAATCAGCCCCAGCATTTT
CASSIAAGLNQPQHF
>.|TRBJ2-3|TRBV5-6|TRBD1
TGTGCCAGCAGCGCAGCTCCGGGACAGGCGGCCACAGATACGCAGTATTTT
CASSAAPGQAATDTQYF
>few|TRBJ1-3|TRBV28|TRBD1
TGTGCCAGCAGTCCCGGGACAGGGAACTCTGGAAACACCATATATTTT
CASSPGTGNSGNTIYF
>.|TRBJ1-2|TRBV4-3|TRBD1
TGCGCCAGCAGCCAAGCCCGGGACAGGTATGCTTATGGCTACACCTTC
CASSQARDRYAYGYTF
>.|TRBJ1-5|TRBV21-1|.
TGTGCCAGCAGGAGATCGTGGGAGGTGTTGGTCAATCAGCCCCAGCATTTT
CASRRSWEVLVNQPQHF
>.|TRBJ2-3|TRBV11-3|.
TGTGCCAGCAGCTTAGTAGCTGAGGCTTCGCAGTATTTT
CASSLVAEASQYF
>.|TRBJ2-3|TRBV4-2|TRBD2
TGTGCCAGCAGCCAAGATCAGGCTAGCGGGGGGGCAGATACGCAGTATTTT
CASSQDQASGGADTQYF
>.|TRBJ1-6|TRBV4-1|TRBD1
TGCGCCAGCGGACCCGGGACAGGGAATTTTAATTCACCCCTCCACTTT
CASGPGTGNFNSPLHF
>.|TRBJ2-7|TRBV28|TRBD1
TGTGCCAGCAGTTTATCCCAAGGGGACAGGGGGCCGGAGCAGTACTTC
CASSLSQGDRGPEQYF
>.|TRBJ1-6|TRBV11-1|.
TGTGCCAGCAGCTTAGCGGGGCCAGGGTGGAATTCACCCCTCCACTTT
CASSLAGPGWNSPLHF
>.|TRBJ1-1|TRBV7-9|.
TGTGCCAGCAGCCCCACCCCCGGGGGAGGAACTGAAGCTTTCTTT
CASSPTPGGGTEAFF
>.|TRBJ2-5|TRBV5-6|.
TGTGCCAGCAGCCGGGGAGATTTACAGGGATGGTCGGAGACCCAGTACTTC
CASSRGDLQGWSETQYF
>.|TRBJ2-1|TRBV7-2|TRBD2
TGTGCCAGCAGCTCATCCCGGGGAGCGGGAGGGTACAATGAGCAGTTCTTC
CASSSSRGAGGYNEQFF
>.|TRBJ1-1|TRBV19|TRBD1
TGTGCCAGTACCCCGGGACAGACAATGAACACTGAAGCTTTCTTT
CASTPGQTMNTEAFF
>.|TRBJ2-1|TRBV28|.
TGTGCCAGCAGTCCGAGCGGTAGAGGCTACAATGAGCAGTTCTTC
CASSPSGRGYNEQFF
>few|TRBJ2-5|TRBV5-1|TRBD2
TGCGCCAGCAGCTTGGATAGCGGGGGGGCGCCTGAGACCCAGTACTTC
CASSLDSGGAPETQYF
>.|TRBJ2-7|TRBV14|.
TGTGCCAGCAGCCAAGGACAGTACGAGCAGTACTTC
CASSQGQYEQYF
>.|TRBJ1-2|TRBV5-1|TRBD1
TGCGCCAGCAGCTCGGACAGGGGGAGGGATGGCTACACCTTC
CASSSDRGRDGYTF
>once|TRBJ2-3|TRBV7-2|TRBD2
TGTGCCAGCAGCCCGTTAGCGGGGGGCGGAGATACGCAGTATTTT
CASSPLAGGGDTQYF
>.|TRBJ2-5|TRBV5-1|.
TGCGCCAGCAGCTTGGACACCACCGAACAGACCCAGTACTTC
CASSLDTTEQTQYF
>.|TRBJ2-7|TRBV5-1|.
TGCGCCAGCAGTTCGACAGGAGGCTCCTACGAGCAGTACTTC
CASSSTGGSYEQYF
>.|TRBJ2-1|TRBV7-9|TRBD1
TGTGCCAGCAGTCTACAGGGGGATTCCAATGAGCAGTTCTTC
CASSLQGDSNEQFF